This T cell receptor (beta chain) was obtained from a study of cytomegalovirus exposure and HLA in healthy donors. PCR was performed using 60 Vbeta and 13 Jbeta primers. The method was immunoSEQ multiplex PCR; TCRdb's version includes in-frame clones alone and lacks a portion of them. This sample's clone table lists about 200,000 clones. Source material: PBMCs. The source is a boy younger than 18 in good health and CMV-seronegative.

CDR3 protein: CASSSDYEQYF. CDR3 sequence (DNA): TGCGCCAGCAGCTCCGACTACGAGCAGTACTTC. The V gene is TRBV5-1, the J gene TRBJ2-5; D gene unclear. The DNA end lines up better with TRBJ2-7; the J call may be wrong. The CDR3 spans 11 residues. Germline loops: CDR1 SGHRS, CDR2 YFSETQ.